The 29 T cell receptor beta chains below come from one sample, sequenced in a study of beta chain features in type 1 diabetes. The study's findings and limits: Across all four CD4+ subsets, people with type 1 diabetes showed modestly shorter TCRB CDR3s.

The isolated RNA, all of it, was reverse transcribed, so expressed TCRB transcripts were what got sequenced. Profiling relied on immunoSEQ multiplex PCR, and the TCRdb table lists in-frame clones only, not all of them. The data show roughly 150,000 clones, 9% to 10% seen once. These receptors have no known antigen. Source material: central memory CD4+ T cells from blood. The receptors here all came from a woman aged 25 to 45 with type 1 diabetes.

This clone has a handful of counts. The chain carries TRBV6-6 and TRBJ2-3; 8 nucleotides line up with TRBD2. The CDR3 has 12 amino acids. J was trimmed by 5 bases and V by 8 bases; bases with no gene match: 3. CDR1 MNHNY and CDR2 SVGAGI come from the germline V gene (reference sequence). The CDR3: CASDGGVDTQYF. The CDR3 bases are TGTGCCAGCGACGGGGGGGTAGATACGCAGTATTTT.

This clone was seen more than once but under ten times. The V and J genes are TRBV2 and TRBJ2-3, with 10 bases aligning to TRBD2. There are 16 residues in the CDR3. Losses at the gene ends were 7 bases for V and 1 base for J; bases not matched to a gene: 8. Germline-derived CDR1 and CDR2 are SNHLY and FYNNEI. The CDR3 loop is CASNFRLAGGTDTQYF. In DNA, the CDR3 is TGTGCCAGCAACTTCAGGCTAGCGGGAGGCACAGATACGCAGTATTTT.

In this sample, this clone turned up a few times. The CDR3 is CASSSPLTSSYNEQFF. The CDR3 DNA is TGTGCCAGTAGTTCGCCCTTAACAAGCTCCTACAATGAGCAGTTCTTC. V and J are TRBV19 and TRBJ2-1; unclear D gene. Germline assignment: CDR1 LNHDA and CDR2 SQIVND (reference sequence). The CDR3 consists of 16 residues. Trimming took 5 bases from V and 0 from J, leaving 14 bases between them.

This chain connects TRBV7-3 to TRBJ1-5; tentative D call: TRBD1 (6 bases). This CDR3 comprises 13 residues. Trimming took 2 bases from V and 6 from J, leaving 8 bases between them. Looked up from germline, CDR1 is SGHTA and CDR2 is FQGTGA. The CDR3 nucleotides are TGTGCCAGCAGCTTAGTACAGGGTCAGCCCCAGCATTTT. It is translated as CASSLVQGQPQHF.

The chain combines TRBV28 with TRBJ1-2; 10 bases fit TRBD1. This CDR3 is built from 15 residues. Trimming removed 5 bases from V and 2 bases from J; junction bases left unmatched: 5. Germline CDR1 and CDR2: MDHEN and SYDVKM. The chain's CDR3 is CASSTRTGGNYGYTF. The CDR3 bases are TGTGCCAGCAGTACCCGGACAGGGGGGAACTATGGCTACACCTTC.

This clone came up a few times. CDR3 nucleotide sequence: TGTGCCAGCAGCCTTAGGGGCATGGGACTAGCGGGAGGGTCACCCATCTCAGATACGCAGTATTTT. Amino acids: CASSLRGMGLAGGSPISDTQYF. The gene calls are TRBV9 and TRBJ2-3, with 16 positions matching TRBD2. There are 22 residues in the CDR3. Germline CDR1 and CDR2: SGDLS and YYNGEE. Trimming removed 4 bases from V and 4 bases from J; junction bases left unmatched: 21. The full variable domain, its missing parts supplied by reference TRBV9 and TRBJ2-3, is DSGVTQTPKHLITATGQRVTLRCSPRSGDLSVYWYQQSLDQGLQFLIQYYNGEERAKGNILERFSAQQFPDLHSELNLSSLELGDSALYFCASSLRGMGLAGGSPISDTQYFGPGTRLTVL.

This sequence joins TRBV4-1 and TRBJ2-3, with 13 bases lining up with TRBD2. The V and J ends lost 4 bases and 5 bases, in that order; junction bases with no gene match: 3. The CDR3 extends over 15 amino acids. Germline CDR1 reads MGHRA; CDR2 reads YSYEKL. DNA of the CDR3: TGCGCCAGCAGCCGACTAGCGGGAGGTAGAGATACGCAGTATTTT. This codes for CASSRLAGGRDTQYF.

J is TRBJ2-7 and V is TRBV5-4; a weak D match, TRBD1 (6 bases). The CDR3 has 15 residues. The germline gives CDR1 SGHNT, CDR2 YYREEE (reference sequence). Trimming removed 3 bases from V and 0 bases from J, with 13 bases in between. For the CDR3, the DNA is TGTGCCAGCAGCTCAGGACAGCGGAGCTCCTACGAGCAGTACTTC. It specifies CASSSGQRSSYEQYF.

The CDR3 reads CASREATDRTEAFF. The CDR3 DNA reads TGTGCCAGCAGGGAAGCGACAGATCGCACTGAAGCTTTCTTT. The rearrangement links TRBV6-5 to TRBJ1-1; tentatively, D is TRBD1 (5 bases). The CDR3 is made up of 14 amino acids. Trimming removed 6 bases at V and 4 bases at J, with 15 bases between. Germline V gene sequence: CDR1 MNHEY, CDR2 SVGAGI.

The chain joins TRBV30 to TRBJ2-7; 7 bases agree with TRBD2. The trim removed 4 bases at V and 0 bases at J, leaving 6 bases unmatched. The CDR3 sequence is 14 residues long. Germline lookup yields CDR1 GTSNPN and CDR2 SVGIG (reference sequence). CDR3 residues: CAWTSGTTSYEQYF. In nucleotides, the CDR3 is TGTGCCTGGACTAGCGGTACGACCTCCTACGAGCAGTACTTC.

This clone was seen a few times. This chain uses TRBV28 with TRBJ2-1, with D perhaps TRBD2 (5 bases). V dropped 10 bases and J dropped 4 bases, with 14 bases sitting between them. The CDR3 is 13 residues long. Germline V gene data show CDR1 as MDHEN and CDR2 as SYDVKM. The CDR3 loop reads CANPGKPYNEQFF. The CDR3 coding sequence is TGTGCCAACCCCGGGAAGCCATACAATGAGCAGTTCTTC.

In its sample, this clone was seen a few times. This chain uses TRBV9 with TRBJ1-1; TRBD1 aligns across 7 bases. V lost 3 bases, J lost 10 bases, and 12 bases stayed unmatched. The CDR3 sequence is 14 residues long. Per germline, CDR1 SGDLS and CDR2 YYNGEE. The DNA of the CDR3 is TGTGCCAGCAGCGCCTCTGGACAGGCGGCGGCAGCTTTCTTT. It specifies CASSASGQAAAAFF.

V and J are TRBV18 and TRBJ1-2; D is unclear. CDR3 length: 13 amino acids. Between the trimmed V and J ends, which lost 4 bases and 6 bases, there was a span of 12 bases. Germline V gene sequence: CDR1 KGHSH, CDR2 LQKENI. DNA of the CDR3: TGTGCCAGCTCACTTCGGGAGGACGATGGCTACACCTTC. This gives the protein CASSLREDDGYTF.

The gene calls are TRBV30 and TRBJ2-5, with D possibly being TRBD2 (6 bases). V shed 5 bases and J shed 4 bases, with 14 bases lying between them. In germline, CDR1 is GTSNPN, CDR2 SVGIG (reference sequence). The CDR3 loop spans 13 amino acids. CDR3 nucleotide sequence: TGTGCCTGGGGGACTCCCCTACGAGAGACCCAGTACTTC. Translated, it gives CAWGTPLRETQYF.

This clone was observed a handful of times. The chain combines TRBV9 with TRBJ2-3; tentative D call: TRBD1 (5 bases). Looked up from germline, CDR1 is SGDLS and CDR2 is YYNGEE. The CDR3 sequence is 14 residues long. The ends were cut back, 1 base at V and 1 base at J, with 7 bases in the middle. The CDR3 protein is CASSVRGGTDTQYF. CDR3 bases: TGTGCCAGCAGCGTAAGGGGTGGCACAGATACGCAGTATTTT.

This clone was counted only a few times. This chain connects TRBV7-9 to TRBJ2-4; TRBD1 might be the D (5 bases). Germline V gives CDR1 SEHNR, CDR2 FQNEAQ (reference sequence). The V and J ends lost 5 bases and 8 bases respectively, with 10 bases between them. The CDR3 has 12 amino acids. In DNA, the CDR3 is TGTGCCAGCAGCGAAAGGGGATACATTCAGTACTTC. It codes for CASSERGYIQYF.

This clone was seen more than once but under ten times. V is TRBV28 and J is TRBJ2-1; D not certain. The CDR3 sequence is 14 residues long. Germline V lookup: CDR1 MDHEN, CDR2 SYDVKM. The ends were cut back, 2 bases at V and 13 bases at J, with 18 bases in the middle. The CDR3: CASSLQQEYIPQFF. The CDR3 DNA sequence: TGTGCCAGCAGTTTACAACAAGAATACATCCCCCAGTTCTTC.

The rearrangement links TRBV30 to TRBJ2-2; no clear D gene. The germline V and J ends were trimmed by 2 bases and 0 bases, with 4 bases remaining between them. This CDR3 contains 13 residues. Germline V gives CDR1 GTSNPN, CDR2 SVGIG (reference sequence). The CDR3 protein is CAWSPSNTGELFF. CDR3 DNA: TGTGCCTGGAGTCCCTCGAACACCGGGGAGCTGTTTTTT.

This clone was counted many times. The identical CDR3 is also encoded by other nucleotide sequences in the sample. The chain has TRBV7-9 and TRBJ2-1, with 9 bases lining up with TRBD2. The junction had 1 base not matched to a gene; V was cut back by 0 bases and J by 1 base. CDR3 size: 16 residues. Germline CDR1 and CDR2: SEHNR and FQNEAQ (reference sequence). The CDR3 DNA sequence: TGTGCCAGCAGCTTAGCCCTAGCGGGATCCTACAATGAGCAGTTCTTC. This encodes CASSLALAGSYNEQFF.

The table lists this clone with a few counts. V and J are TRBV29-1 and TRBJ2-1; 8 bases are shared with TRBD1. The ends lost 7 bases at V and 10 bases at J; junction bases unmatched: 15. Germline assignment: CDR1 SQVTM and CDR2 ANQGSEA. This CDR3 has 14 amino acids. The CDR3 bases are TGCAGCGGTACGGGGCCCCAGGGGGCTGGAGAGCAGTTCTTC. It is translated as CSGTGPQGAGEQFF.

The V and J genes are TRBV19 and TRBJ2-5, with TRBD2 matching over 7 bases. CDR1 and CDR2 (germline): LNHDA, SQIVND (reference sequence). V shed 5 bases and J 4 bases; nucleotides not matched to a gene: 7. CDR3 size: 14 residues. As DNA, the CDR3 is TGTGCCAGTAGTTCAGACGGGAGGCGAGAGACCCAGTACTTC. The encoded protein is CASSSDGRRETQYF.

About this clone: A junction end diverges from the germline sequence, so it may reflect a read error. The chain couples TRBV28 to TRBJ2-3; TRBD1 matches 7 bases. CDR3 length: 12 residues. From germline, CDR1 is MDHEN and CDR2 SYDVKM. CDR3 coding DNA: TGTGCCAGCAGTCCTCCAGGACAGGCTCCAGATTTT. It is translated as CASSPPGQAPDF.

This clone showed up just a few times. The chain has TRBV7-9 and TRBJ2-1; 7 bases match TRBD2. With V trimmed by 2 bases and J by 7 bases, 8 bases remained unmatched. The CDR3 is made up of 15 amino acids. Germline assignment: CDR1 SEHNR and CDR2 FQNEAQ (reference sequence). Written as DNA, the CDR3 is TGTGCCAGCAGCTTATTTCTTGGGGGGGGAAATGAGCAGTTCTTC. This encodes CASSLFLGGGNEQFF.

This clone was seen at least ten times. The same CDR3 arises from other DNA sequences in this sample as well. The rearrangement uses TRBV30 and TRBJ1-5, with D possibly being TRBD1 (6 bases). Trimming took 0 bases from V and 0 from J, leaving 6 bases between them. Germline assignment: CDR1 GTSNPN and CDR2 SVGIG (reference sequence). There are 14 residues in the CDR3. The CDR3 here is CAWSVGGSNQPQHF. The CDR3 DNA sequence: TGTGCCTGGAGTGTAGGGGGTAGCAATCAGCCCCAGCATTTT. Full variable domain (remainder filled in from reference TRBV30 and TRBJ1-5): SQTIHQWPATLVQPVGSPLSLECTVEGTSNPNLYWYRQAAGRGLQLLFYSVGIGQISSEVPQNLSASRPQDRQFILSSKKLLLSDSGFYLCAWSVGGSNQPQHFGDGTRLSIL.

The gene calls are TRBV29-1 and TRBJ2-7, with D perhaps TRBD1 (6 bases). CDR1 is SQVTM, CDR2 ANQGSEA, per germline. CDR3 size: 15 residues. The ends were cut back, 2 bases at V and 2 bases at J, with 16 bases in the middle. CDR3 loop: CSVERAGTPPYEQYF. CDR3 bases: TGCAGCGTTGAAAGAGCCGGGACACCACCCTACGAGCAGTACTTC.

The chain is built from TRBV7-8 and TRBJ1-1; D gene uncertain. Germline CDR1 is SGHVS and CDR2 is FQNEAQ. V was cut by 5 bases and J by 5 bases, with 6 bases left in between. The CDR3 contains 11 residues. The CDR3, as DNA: TGTGCCAGCAGCCCCAAAACTGAAGCTTTCTTT. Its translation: CASSPKTEAFF.

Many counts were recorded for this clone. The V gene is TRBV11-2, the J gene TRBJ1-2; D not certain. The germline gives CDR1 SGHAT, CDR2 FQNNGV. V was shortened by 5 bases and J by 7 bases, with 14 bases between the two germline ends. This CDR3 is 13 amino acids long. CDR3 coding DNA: TGTGCCAGCAGCAGTGGTATTGTGGCTGGCTACACCTTC. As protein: CASSSGIVAGYTF.

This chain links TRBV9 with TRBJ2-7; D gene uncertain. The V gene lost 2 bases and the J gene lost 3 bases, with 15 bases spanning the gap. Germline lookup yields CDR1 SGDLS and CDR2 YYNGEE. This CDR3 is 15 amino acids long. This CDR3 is CASSVQDSFVYEQYF. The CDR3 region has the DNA TGTGCCAGCAGCGTCCAGGATAGTTTTGTCTACGAGCAGTACTTC.

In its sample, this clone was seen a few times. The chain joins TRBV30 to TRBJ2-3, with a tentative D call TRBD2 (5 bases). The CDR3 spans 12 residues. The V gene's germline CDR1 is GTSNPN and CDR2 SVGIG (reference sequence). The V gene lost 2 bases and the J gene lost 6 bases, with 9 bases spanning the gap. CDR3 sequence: CAWSREPDTQYF. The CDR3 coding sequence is TGTGCCTGGAGTCGGGAACCGGATACGCAGTATTTT.